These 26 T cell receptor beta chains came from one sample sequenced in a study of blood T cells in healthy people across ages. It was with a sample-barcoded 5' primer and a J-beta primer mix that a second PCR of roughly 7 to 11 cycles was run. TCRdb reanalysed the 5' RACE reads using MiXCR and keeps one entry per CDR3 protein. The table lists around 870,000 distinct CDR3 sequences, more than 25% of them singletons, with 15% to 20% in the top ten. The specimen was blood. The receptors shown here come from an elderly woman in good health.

The CDR3 here is CAISDSGRYEQYF. The CDR3 nucleotides are TGTGCCATCAGTGATAGCGGGAGGTACGAGCAGTACTTC. The J gene is TRBJ2-7, the V gene TRBV10-3; TRBD2 agrees at 10 bases. CDR1 ENHRY and CDR2 SYGVKD come from the germline V gene. The CDR3 consists of 13 residues. The V gene end was trimmed by 3 bases and the J gene end by 4 bases; junction bases not matched to a gene: 0.

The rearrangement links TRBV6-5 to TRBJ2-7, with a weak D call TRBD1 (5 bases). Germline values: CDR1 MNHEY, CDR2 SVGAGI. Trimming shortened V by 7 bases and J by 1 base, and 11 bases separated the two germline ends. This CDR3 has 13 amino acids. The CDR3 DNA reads TGTGCCAGCATGAGCAGGGCTTCCTACGAGCAGTACTTC. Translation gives CASMSRASYEQYF.

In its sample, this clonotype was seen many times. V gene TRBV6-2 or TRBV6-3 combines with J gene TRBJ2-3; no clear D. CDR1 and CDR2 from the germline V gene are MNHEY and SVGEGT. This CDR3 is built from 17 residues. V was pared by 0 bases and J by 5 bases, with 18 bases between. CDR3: CASSYSRAGSIEDTQYF. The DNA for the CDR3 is TGTGCCAGCAGTTACTCAAGGGCCGGTTCCATCGAAGATACGCAGTATTTT.

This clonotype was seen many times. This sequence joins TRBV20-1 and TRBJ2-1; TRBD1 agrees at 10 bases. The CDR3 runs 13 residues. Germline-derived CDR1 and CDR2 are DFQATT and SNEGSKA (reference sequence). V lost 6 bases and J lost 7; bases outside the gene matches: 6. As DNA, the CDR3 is TGCAGTGCCCCGGGACAGGGGAGGAATGAGCAGTTCTTC. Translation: CSAPGQGRNEQFF.

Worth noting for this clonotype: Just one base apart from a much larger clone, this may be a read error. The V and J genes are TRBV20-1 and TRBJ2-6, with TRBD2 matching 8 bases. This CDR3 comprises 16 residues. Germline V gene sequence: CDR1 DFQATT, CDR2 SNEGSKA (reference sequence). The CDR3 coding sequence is TGCAGTGCTACCCGGGGGGGGAGCTCTGGGGCCAACGCCCTGACTTTC. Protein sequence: CSATRGGSSGANALTF.

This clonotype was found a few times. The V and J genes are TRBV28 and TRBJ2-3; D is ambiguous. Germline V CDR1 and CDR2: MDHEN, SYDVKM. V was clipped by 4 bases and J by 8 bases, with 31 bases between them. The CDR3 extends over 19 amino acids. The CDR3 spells CASSSTIRVLGYRTGTQYF. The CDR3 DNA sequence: TGTGCCAGCAGTTCCACAATCCGGGTTCTAGGATACCGGACCGGTACGCAGTATTTT. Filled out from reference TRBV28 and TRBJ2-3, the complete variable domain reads DVKVTQSSRYLVKRTGEKVFLECVQDMDHENMFWYRQDPGLGLRLIYFSYDVKMKEKGDIPEGYSVSREKKERFSLILESASTNQTSMYLCASSSTIRVLGYRTGTQYFGPGTRLTVL.

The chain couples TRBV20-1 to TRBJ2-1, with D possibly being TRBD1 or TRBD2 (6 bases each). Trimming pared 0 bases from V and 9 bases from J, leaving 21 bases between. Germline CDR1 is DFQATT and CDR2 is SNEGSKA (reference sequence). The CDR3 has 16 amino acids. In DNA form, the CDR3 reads TGCAGTGCTAGAGATAGGGGGTGGAGGGGCCTGGGTGAGCAGTTCTTC. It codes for CSARDRGWRGLGEQFF.

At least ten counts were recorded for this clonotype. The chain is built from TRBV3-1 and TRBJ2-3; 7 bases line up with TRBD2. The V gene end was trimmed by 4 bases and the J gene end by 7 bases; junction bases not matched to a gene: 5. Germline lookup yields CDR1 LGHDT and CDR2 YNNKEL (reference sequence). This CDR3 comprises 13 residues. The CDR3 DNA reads TGTGCCAGCAGCCGCGGGACTACTCATACGCAGTATTTT. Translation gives CASSRGTTHTQYF.

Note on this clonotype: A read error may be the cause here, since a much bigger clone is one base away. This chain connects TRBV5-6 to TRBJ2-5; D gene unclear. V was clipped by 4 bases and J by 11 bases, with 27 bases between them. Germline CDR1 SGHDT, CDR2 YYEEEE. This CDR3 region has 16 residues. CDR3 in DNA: TGTGCCAGCAGCGAACTTAGGGCGAGCGTCAACAATGAGCAGTACTTC. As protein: CASSELRASVNNEQYF.

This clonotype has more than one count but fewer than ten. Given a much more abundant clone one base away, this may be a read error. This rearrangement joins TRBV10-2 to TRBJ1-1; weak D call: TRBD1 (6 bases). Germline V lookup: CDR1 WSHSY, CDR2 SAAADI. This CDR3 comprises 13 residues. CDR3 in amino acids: CASSRGESTEVFF. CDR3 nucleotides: TGCGCCAGCAGCAGGGGTGAGAGCACTGAAGTTTTCTTT.

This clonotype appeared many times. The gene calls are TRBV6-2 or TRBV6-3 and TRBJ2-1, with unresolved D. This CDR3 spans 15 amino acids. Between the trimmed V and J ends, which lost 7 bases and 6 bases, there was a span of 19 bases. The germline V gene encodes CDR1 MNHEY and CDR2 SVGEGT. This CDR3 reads CASKDVRAPGNEQFF. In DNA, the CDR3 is TGTGCCAGCAAGGATGTTCGGGCCCCAGGCAATGAGCAGTTCTTC.

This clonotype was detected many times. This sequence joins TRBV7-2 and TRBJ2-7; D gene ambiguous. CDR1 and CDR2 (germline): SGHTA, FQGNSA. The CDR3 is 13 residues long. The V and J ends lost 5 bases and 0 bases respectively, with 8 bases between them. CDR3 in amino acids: CASSPESSYEQYF. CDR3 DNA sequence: TGTGCCAGCAGCCCTGAAAGCTCCTACGAGCAGTACTTC.

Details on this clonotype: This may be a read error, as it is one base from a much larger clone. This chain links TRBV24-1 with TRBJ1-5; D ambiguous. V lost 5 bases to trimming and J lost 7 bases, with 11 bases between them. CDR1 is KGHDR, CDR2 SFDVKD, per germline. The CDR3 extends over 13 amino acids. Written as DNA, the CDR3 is TGTGCCACCAGTGGGGGAAACCGGCAGCCCCAGCATTTT. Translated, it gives CATSGGNRQPQHF.

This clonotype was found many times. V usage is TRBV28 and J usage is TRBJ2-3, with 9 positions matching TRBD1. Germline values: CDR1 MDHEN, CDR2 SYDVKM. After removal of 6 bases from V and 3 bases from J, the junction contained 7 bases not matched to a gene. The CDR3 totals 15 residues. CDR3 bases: TGTGCCAGCAGCGGACAGGGGTGGGAAACAGATACGCAGTATTTT. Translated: CASSGQGWETDTQYF.

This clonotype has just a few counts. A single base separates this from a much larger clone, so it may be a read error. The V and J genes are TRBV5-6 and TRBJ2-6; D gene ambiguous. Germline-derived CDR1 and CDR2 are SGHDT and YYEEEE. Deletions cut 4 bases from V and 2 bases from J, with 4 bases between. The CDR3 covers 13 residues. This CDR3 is CASSMAGANVLTF. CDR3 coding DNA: TGTGCCAGCAGCATGGCTGGGGCCAACGTCCTGACTTTC.

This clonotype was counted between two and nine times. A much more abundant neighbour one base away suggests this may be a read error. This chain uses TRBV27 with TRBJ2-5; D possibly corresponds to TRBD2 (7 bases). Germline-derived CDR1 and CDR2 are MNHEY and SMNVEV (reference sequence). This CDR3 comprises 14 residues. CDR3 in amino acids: CASRFGGPQEAQYF. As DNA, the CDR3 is TGTGCCAGCAGGTTCGGGGGGCCCCAAGAGGCCCAGTACTTC.

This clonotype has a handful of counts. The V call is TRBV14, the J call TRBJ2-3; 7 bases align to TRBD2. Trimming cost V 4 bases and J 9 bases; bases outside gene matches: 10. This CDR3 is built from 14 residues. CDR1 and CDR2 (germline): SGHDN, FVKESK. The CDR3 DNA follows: TGTGCCAGCAGCCGAGATCCGACTAGCAGAACGCAGTATTTT. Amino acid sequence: CASSRDPTSRTQYF. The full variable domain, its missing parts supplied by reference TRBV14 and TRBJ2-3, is EAGVTQFPSHSVIEKGQTVTLRCDPISGHDNLYWYRRVMGKEIKFLLHFVKESKQDESGMPNNRFLAERTGGTYSTLKVQPAELEDSGVYFCASSRDPTSRTQYFGPGTRLTVL.

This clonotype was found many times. The DNA for the CDR3 is TGTGCCAGCGGGGCCTCAGGGGGCAGGAGAGAGACCCAGTACTTC. Translation: CASGASGGRRETQYF. This chain joins TRBV12-3 or TRBV12-4 and TRBJ2-5, with 8 bases identical to TRBD1. CDR3 length: 15 residues. The V segment lost 8 bases and the J segment 4 bases; nucleotides outside the gene matches: 12.

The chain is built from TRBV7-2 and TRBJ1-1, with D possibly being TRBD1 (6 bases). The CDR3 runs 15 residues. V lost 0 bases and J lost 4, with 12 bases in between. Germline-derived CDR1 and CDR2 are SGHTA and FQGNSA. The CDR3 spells CASSLARGEITEAFF. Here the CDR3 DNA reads TGTGCCAGCAGCTTAGCGAGGGGGGAGATCACTGAAGCTTTCTTT. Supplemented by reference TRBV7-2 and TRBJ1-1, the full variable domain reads GAGVSQSPSNKVTEKGKDVELRCDPISGHTALYWYRQSLGQGLEFLIYFQGNSAPDKSGLPSDRFSAERTGGSVSTLTIQRTQQEDSAVYLCASSLARGEITEAFFGQGTRLTVV.

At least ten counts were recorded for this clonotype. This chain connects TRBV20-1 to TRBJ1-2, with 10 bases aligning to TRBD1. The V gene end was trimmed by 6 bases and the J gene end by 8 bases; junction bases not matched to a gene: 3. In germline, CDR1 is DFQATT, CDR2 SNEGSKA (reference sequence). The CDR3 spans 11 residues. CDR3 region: CSALGQGGYTF. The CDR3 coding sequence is TGCAGTGCGCTGGGACAGGGGGGCTACACCTTC.

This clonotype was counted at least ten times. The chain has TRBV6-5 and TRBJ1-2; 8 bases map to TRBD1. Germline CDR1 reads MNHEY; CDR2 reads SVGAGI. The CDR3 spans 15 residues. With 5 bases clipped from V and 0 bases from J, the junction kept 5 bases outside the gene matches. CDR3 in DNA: TGTGCCAGCAGTACCGGGACAGGAGCTAACTATGGCTACACCTTC. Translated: CASSTGTGANYGYTF.

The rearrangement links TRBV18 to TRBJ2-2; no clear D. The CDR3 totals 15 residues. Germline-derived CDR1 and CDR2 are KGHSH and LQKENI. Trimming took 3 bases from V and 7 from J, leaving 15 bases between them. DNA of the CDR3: TGTGCCAGCTCACCGCCGACGGTTAATGACGGGGAGCTGTTTTTT. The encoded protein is CASSPPTVNDGELFF. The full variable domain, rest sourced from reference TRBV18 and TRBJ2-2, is NAGVMQNPRHLVRRRGQEARLRCSPMKGHSHVYWYRQLPEEGLKFMVYLQKENIIDESGMPKERFSAEFPKEGPSILRIQQVVRGDSAAYFCASSPPTVNDGELFFGEGSRLTVL.

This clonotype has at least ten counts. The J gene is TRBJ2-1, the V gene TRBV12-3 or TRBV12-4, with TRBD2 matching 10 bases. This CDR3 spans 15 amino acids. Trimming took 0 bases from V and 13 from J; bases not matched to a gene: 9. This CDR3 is CASSLAGLAGVSQFF. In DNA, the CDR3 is TGTGCCAGCAGTTTAGCGGGGCTAGCGGGGGTTTCTCAGTTCTTC.

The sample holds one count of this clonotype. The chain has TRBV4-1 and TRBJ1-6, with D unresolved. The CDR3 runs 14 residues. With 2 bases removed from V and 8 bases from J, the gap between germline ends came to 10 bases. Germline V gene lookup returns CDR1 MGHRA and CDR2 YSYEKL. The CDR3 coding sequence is TGCGCCAGCAGCCAATCTGGGTGGGATTCACCCCTCCACTTT. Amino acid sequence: CASSQSGWDSPLHF.

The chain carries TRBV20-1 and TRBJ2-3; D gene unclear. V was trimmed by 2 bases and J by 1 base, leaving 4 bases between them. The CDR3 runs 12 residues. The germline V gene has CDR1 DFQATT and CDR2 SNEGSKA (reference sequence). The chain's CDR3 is CSARRRTDTQYF. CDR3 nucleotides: TGCAGTGCTAGAAGGCGCACAGATACGCAGTATTTT.

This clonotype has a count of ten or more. DNA for the CDR3: TGTGCCAGCAGCCCCTGGACAGCCCCCACAGATACGCAGTATTTT. This gives the protein CASSPWTAPTDTQYF. V gene TRBV7-9 combines with J gene TRBJ2-3; perhaps TRBD1 as D (6 bases). The CDR3 consists of 15 residues. The ends were cut back, 5 bases at V and 2 bases at J, with 14 bases in the middle. Germline CDR1 is SEHNR and CDR2 is FQNEAQ (reference sequence). Full variable domain (remainder filled in from reference TRBV7-9 and TRBJ2-3): DTGVSQNPRHKITKRGQNVTFRCDPISEHNRLYWYRQTLGQGPEFLTYFQNEAQLEKSRLLSDRFSAERPKGSFSTLEIQRTEQGDSAMYLCASSPWTAPTDTQYFGPGTRLTVL.